The T cell receptor (beta chain) described here comes from a study of blood T cell repertoires in COVID-19. Sequenced by immunoSEQ multiplex PCR; TCRdb stores in-frame clones only, minus some. This repertoire shows 75,000 to 100,000 clones, over 70% found once; its top ten account for approximately 25%. The receptor's source is a man in his 70s with acute or convalescent COVID-19. Sequencing was carried out using peripheral blood.

CDR3 region: CASSPPGLAGTYEQYF. The CDR3 DNA follows: TGTGCCAGTAGTCCCCCGGGACTAGCGGGAACCTACGAGCAGTACTTC. The gene calls are TRBV19 and TRBJ2-7; 13 nucleotides align to TRBD2. The CDR3 contains 16 residues. V dropped 5 bases and J dropped 2; count of bases not matched to a gene: 6. CDR1 is LNHDA, CDR2 SQIVND, per germline (reference sequence).